This paragraph covers one T cell receptor beta chain sequence. Its antigen remains unknown. Trimming at V came to 8 bases and at J to 1 base, leaving 12 bases not matched to a gene. Germline V gene sequence: CDR1 SNHLY, CDR2 FYNNEI. CDR3 size: 19 residues. The data originate from a study of cytomegalovirus exposure and HLA in healthy donors. Study-level background: Earlier sequencing of about 179 million T cells yielded fewer than 140 million unique TCR beta sequences. General observations from the study: Several of the most significant clusters appeared, in a later analysis, to be linked to common viral pathogens. Later analysis found that TCR beta chains associated with HLA were more clonally expanded than other, equally common chains. Beyond CMV serostatus, there was no information to go on about immune exposure.

The study ran its PCR with 60 Vbeta and 13 Jbeta primers. Here immunoSEQ multiplex PCR was the method, and the copy in TCRdb shows in-frame clones only, minus some. The sample consists of about 250,000 clones, around 90% of them appearing once. The receptor comes from a girl aged 2-10 years in good health and CMV-seronegative. The genes are TRBV2 and TRBJ2-6; TRBD2 aligns across 12 bases. What was sequenced was PBMCs. The CDR3 region is CASGSRTSGILSGANVLTF. The CDR3 nucleotides read TGTGCCAGCGGCTCAAGGACTAGCGGGATTTTGTCTGGGGCCAACGTCCTGACTTTC.